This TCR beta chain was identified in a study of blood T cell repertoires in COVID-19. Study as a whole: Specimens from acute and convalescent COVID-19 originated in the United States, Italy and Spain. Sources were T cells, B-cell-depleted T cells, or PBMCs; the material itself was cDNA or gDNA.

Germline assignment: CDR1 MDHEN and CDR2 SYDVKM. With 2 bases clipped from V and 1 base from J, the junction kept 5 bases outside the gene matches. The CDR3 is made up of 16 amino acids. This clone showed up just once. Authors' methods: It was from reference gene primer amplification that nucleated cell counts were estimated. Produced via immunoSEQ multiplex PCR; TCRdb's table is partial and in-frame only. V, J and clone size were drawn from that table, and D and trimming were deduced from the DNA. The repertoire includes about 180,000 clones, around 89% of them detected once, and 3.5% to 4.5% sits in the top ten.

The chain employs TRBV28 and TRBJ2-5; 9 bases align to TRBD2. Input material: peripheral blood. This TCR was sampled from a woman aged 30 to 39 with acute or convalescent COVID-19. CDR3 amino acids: CASSLAGGPSQETQYF. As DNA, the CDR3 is TGTGCCAGCAGTTTAGCGGGAGGGCCGTCCCAAGAGACCCAGTACTTC.